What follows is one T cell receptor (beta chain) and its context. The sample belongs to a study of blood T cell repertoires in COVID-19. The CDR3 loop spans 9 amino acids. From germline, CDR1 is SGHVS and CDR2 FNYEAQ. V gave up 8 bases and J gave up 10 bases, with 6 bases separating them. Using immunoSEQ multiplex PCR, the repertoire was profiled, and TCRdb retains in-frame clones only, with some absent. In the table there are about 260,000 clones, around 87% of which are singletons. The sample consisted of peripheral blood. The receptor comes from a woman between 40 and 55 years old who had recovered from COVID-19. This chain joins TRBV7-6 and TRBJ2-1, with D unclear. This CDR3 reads CASRREQFF. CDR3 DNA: TGTGCCAGCCGCCGGGAGCAGTTCTTC. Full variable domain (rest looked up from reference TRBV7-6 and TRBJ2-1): GAGVSQSPRYKVTKRGQDVALRCDPISGHVSLYWYRQALGQGPEFLTYFNYEAQQDKSGLPNDRFSAERPEGSISTLTIQRTEQRDSAMYRCASRREQFFGPGTRLTVL.